This T cell receptor (beta chain) is from a study of OX40 agonist ivuxolimab in advanced cancers. Study as a whole: Partial responses were seen in three patients, one with hepatocellular carcinoma and two with cutaneous melanoma.

V was pared by 4 bases and J by 4 bases, with 14 bases between. This CDR3 comprises 14 residues. CDR1 and CDR2 from the germline V gene are GTSNPN and SVGIG (reference sequence). As to this clone: What it binds is not known.

Repertoires were generated with immunoSEQ multiplex PCR, while TCRdb's copy carries only in-frame clones and drops some. The sample contains fewer than 75,000 clones, around 89% of which appear only once. Findings and limits, study-wide: The 0.1-3.0 mg/kg partial responders had among the lowest clonal expansion. Which antigen the expanded peripheral T cells recognized is unknown.

This receptor was taken from an adult with an advanced solid tumor such as melanoma, head and neck, liver or kidney cancer. The specimen was CD4+ or CD8+ T cells sorted from blood, collected in a trial of the OX40 agonist ivuxolimab. The V and J genes are TRBV30 and TRBJ1-3; D gene uncertain. The CDR3: CAWNQRRVGNTIYF. The CDR3 bases are TGTGCCTGGAATCAGAGAAGGGTCGGAAACACCATATATTTT. Full variable domain (remainder filled in from reference TRBV30 and TRBJ1-3): SQTIHQWPATLVQPVGSPLSLECTVEGTSNPNLYWYRQAAGRGLQLLFYSVGIGQISSEVPQNLSASRPQDRQFILSSKKLLLSDSGFYLCAWNQRRVGNTIYFGEGSWLTVV.